This T cell receptor (beta chain) is from a study of shared clonotypes between healthy human individuals (dated by TCRdb to 2019 to 2021). With regard to the full study: The cohort included three men and two women between 18 and 49 years of age. The study deeply sequenced blood TCR repertoires of about five healthy adults to estimate repertoire size and the extent of clonotype sharing between individuals. Leukapheresis yielded between about 0.94 and 8.9 billion PBMCs per donor. Different laboratories and diverse techniques were used to prepare libraries and sequence TCR repertoires, to increase sequencing depth and limit assay-specific biases. For each donor, CD4 naive and CD4 memory were each given three plates, CD8 naive was given two plates, and CD8 memory was given one plate.

The CDR3 contains 16 residues, cysteine and phenylalanine counted. Only CDR3 DNA is held: 48 bases, read in frame from base 1. Trimming removed 2 bases from V and 2 bases from J; the gene matches leave 8 bases unexplained. For CDR1 and CDR2, the germline V gene (reference sequence) lists GTSNPN and SVGIG. General findings and caveats noted by the study authors: Estimated clonotype richness was generally larger for naive than for memory subsets. Because the study included a small number of donors, the genetic and exposure-history diversity represented was limited. Approximately 5% of naive CD4, 3.5% of naive CD8, roughly 2.4% of memory CD4, and 0.4% of memory CD8 clonotypes were shared across several donors. Pairwise subsampling led to the expectation that sequencing depth would affect the degree of clonotype sharing among donors. Clonotypes shared by all four sorted-subset donors showed higher generation probabilities than non-shared clonotypes. Sampling was limited to blood, and TCR repertoires in tissue likely differ from TCR repertoires in blood. Even with the large sequencing depth, rarefaction of the sorted-subset datasets indicated that sequencing was incomplete.

For the CD8 naive samples, CD45RO-negative cells were positively selected for CCR7, yielding a CD45RA+CCR7+ population from which TemRA cells were excluded. Healthy HIV-negative adults with no recently reported acute infections or vaccinations were included as donors. Every donor was a Caucasian adult residing in Nashville, Tennessee, USA. Blood was obtained by leukapheresis, after which PBMCs were separated by Ficoll-Histopaque density gradient centrifugation and cryopreserved in liquid nitrogen vapor phase. Purity and quantity of every magnetically sorted T cell population were checked by analytical flow cytometry. From each sorted fraction, genomic DNA was isolated and quantified by UV absorbance on a Nanodrop 2000c. TCR CDR3 regions were amplified from genomic DNA by multiplex PCR using the deep immunoSEQ assay. Extracted genomic DNA from each cell subset was distributed evenly across all wells of several immunoSEQ 96-well plates, and each plate was treated as a replicate. Each replicate PCR for sorted subsets received around 210 ng genomic DNA, equal to about 30,000 T cell genomes. The purified libraries were quantified using a Qubit 3.0 fluorometer, sized with a Bioanalyzer 2100, and then quantified again using the KAPA Library Quantification kit. Every immunoSEQ 96-well plate was sequenced on a dedicated single-read 150-cycle Illumina NextSeq 550 flow cell. Per the authors' processing: Because only junctional sequences without quality scores were contained in the immunoSEQ output, filtering matching that applied to full-length reads could not be performed. To assign V/J genes and CDR3, sequences were annotated against IMGT germline references using PyIR, a Python wrapper for IgBLAST v1.9. Any read was removed if the V/J assignment was weak (E-value above 1e-6), the CDR3 was missing, or the read contained stop codons, out-of-frame junctions, or ambiguous translated residues. V3J clonotypes were defined as sequences sharing the same inferred V gene, J gene, and CDR3 amino acid sequence. The percentage overlap between two repertoires was calculated by dividing the number of shared unique clonotypes by the size of the smaller repertoire. RTK rarefaction, the Chao1 estimator, and Recon v2.1 estimates of unobserved clonotypes were used to assess repertoire richness. Generation probabilities for all TCRbeta clonotypes obtained by the gDNA method from several donors were computed using OLGA. Held by TCRdb, this immuneACCESS table contains in-frame sequences only and omits some clones. Under half of the omission traces to an unresolved V gene where checked; the cause of the rest is unknown. V, J and clone size derive from that table, while D and trimming were established from the DNA sequence. This sample has millions of clones in its table, and about 95% of those were observed once. The ten largest clones add up to more than 0.95% of the sample.

This clone appeared once. Its antigen remains unidentified. The input lacks base qualities; no much larger clone sits a single base away. The sample consisted of naive CD8+ T cells sorted from blood. This specimen's cell subset or site label, per the study, means: CD45RA+CCR7+. The rearranged segments are TRBV30 and TRBJ2-1, with TRBD2 identical over 8 junction bases. This TCR derives from a man younger than 35 in good health. This receptor has the CDR3 CAWSLLAGATYNEQFF. Read as DNA, the sequence is TGTGCCTGGAGTCTTCTAGCGGGCGCCACCTACAATGAGCAGTTCTTC.